This T cell receptor beta chain was profiled in a study of early T cells in non-severe SARS-CoV-2 infection. This clonotype has at least ten counts. Individual cDNA molecules were tagged with unique molecular identifiers. TCRdb re-called the 5' RACE reads with MiXCR, one entry per CDR3 protein. The sample holds more than 75,000 distinct CDR3 sequences, 13% seen once. The V end lost 1 base, the J end lost 0 bases, and 11 bases lay between the germline ends. CDR1 and CDR2 from the germline V gene are SGHRS and YFSETQ. This CDR3 is 16 amino acids long. The receptor was isolated from an adult who was a healthcare worker with PCR-confirmed SARS-CoV-2 infection or an uninfected control (not recorded which). Sequenced material: whole blood. The chain uses TRBV5-1 and TRBJ2-1; weak D call: TRBD1 (6 bases). In nucleotides, the CDR3 is TGCGCCAGCAGCTTGACAGGGACAAGCTCCTACAATGAGCAGTTCTTC. It codes for CASSLTGTSSYNEQFF.